The T cell receptor (beta chain) described here comes from a study of blood T cell repertoires in COVID-19. Whole-study context: Some COVID-19 samples were acute and others convalescent; all came from the United States, Italy and Spain. Nucleic acid was either cDNA or gDNA, and it came from T cells, B-cell-depleted T cells, or PBMCs.

Assay used: immunoSEQ multiplex PCR; TCRdb lists only in-frame clones, some missing. The table includes around 110,000 clones, roughly 85% detected once. CDR3 length equals 18 residues. Germline trimming cut 3 bases from V and 4 bases from J; bases unmatched to any gene: 9. CDR1 and CDR2 from the germline V gene are MNHNS and SASEGT. Sequencing was carried out using peripheral blood. This sequence originates from a man between 40 and 49 years old with acute or convalescent COVID-19. The chain combines TRBV6-1 with TRBJ2-7, with 16 bases that match TRBD2. DNA for the CDR3: TGTGCCAGCAGTGATGGGACTAGCGGGAGGGCCGGGGATTACGAGCAGTACTTC. Its translation: CASSDGTSGRAGDYEQYF.